Below are 23 T cell receptor beta chains sequenced from a single sample in a study of T cells after yellow fever vaccination. MiXCR was run by TCRdb on the 5' RACE reads, yielding one entry per CDR3 protein. The sample yields 95,000 to 150,000 distinct CDR3 sequences, roughly 15% seen once. This specimen consisted of CD8+ T cells sorted from PBMCs, obtained 5 days after the yellow fever booster vaccination. Source of these receptors: a man aged 18 to 29 who received the YFV17D yellow fever vaccine.

This clonotype was observed a handful of times. This rearrangement joins TRBV3-1 to TRBJ2-5; unclear D gene. Trimming cost V 3 bases and J 5 bases, with 10 bases left between them. Germline CDR1 LGHDT, CDR2 YNNKEL (reference sequence). The CDR3 length is 13 residues. The CDR3 region has the DNA TGTGCCAGCAGCCAGGGTTTCGGTGAGACCCAGTACTTC. Translation gives CASSQGFGETQYF.

This clonotype showed up just a few times. The chain is built from TRBV7-9 and TRBJ2-1; D may be TRBD2 (6 bases). CDR1 and CDR2 (germline): SEHNR, FQNEAQ (reference sequence). This CDR3 has 16 residues. V was clipped by 4 bases and J by 0 bases, with 13 bases between them. The CDR3 loop reads CASSSRDLSSYNEQFF. CDR3 DNA: TGTGCCAGCAGCTCCCGGGACTTGAGCTCCTACAATGAGCAGTTCTTC.

This sequence joins TRBV7-9 and TRBJ2-5; D possibly corresponds to TRBD2 (5 bases). The CDR3 runs to 16 residues. Trimming stripped 8 bases from V and 2 bases from J, with 21 bases between. CDR1 is SEHNR and CDR2 is FQNEAQ in the germline V gene (reference sequence). This CDR3 is CASAEGEGEHQETQYF. For the CDR3, the DNA is TGTGCCAGCGCCGAGGGAGAGGGTGAACATCAAGAGACCCAGTACTTC.

The CDR3 coding sequence is TGCAGCGCTTCAATCTCTGGGGCCAACGTCCTGACTTTC. It is translated as CSASISGANVLTF. This chain joins TRBV29-1 and TRBJ2-6; no reliable D call. V lost 7 bases and J lost 0, with 7 bases in between. The CDR3 runs to 13 residues. The germline gives CDR1 SQVTM, CDR2 ANQGSEA.

The V gene is TRBV28, the J gene TRBJ2-7; the match to TRBD1 covers 8 bases. There are 14 residues in the CDR3. Germline CDR1 and CDR2: MDHEN and SYDVKM. V lost 6 bases and J lost 2; bases outside the gene matches: 6. The CDR3 region has the DNA TGTGCCAGCAGCTCGGACAGGGTCCCCTACGAGCAGTACGTC. Protein sequence: CASSSDRVPYEQYV.

The V gene is TRBV3-1, the J gene TRBJ2-1; D could derive from TRBD1 or TRBD2 (5 bases each). V dropped 4 bases and J dropped 3 bases, with 10 bases sitting between them. The germline V gene has CDR1 LGHDT and CDR2 YNNKEL (reference sequence). The CDR3 is 14 residues long. The CDR3 sequence is CASSRRDGYNEQFF. CDR3 sequence (DNA): TGTGCCAGCAGCCGACGGGACGGCTACAATGAGCAGTTCTTC.

J is TRBJ2-5 and V is TRBV3-1, with D perhaps given as TRBD1 or TRBD2 (5 bases each). Germline lookup yields CDR1 LGHDT and CDR2 YNNKEL (reference sequence). The CDR3 is 17 amino acids. The V gene lost 4 bases and the J gene lost 5 bases, with 23 bases spanning the gap. CDR3 DNA sequence: TGTGCCAGCAGCCCGTACCGGGACCCAGGAGGTAGGGAGACCCAGTACTTC. It encodes CASSPYRDPGGRETQYF.

This clonotype has at least ten counts. The rearrangement uses TRBV20-1 and TRBJ1-5; D might be TRBD1 (6 bases). The V end was cut by 3 bases, the J end by 5 bases, with 14 bases between. The CDR3 consists of 14 residues. Germline CDR1 DFQATT, CDR2 SNEGSKA (reference sequence). This chain's CDR3 is CSASAGDRYQPQHF. The CDR3 nucleotides are TGCAGTGCTAGTGCAGGGGATAGGTATCAGCCCCAGCATTTT.

This clonotype was seen more than once but under ten times. The J gene is TRBJ2-5, the V gene TRBV5-8; 8 bases fit TRBD1. The CDR3 totals 14 residues. The V segment lost 5 bases and the J segment 5 bases; nucleotides outside the gene matches: 8. Looked up from germline, CDR1 is SGHTS and CDR2 is YDEGEE. The CDR3 DNA reads as TGTGCCAGCAGGGCGGACAGGGCACAGGAGACCCAGTACTTC. This codes for CASRADRAQETQYF.

In its sample, this clonotype was seen a few times. This chain joins TRBV29-1 and TRBJ2-5; D may be TRBD2 (6 bases). The germline V and J ends were trimmed by 8 bases and 3 bases, with 13 bases remaining between them. CDR1 and CDR2 from the germline V gene are SQVTM and ANQGSEA. The CDR3 spans 12 residues. CDR3 region: CSYSEGEETQYF. The CDR3 DNA reads TGCAGCTACTCGGAGGGAGAAGAGACCCAGTACTTC.

This clonotype is termed medium-sized. The chain has TRBV11-2 and TRBJ1-2; no firm D call. V was cut by 0 bases and J by 0 bases, with 17 bases left in between. CDR1 is SGHAT, CDR2 FQNNGV, per germline. The CDR3 totals 18 residues. This CDR3 reads CASSLDPFLGRPNYGYTF. In DNA, the CDR3 is TGTGCCAGCAGCTTAGATCCCTTCTTAGGACGGCCTAACTATGGCTACACCTTC.

This clonotype was counted between two and nine times. This sequence joins TRBV25-1 and TRBJ2-1, with a weak D call TRBD1 (5 bases). V was pared by 1 base and J by 7 bases, with 23 bases between. The CDR3 length is 18 residues. Germline V gives CDR1 MGHDK, CDR2 SYGVNS. CDR3 sequence: CASSESQRTAGWSNEQFF. As DNA, the CDR3 is TGTGCCAGCAGTGAATCTCAAAGGACGGCAGGGTGGAGTAATGAGCAGTTCTTC.

This chain uses TRBV4-1 with TRBJ2-3; 9 nucleotides align to TRBD1. J was trimmed by 2 bases and V by 6 bases; bases with no gene match: 6. In germline, CDR1 is MGHRA, CDR2 YSYEKL. The CDR3 has 15 amino acids. The CDR3 nucleotides are TGCGCCAGCAGACAGACAGGGGGTGACACAGATACGCAGTATTTT. Amino acid sequence: CASRQTGGDTDTQYF.

Here the CDR3 DNA reads TGTGCCAGCAGCGGGTTGGGGACAGGGTACACTGAAGCTTTCTTT. It codes for CASSGLGTGYTEAFF. The chain joins TRBV4-2 to TRBJ1-1, with TRBD1 matching 9 bases. The CDR3 is made up of 15 amino acids. Germline assignment: CDR1 LGHNA and CDR2 YNFKEQ. V shed 5 bases, J shed 3 bases, and the junction held 7 bases outside the gene matches.

V usage is TRBV6-4 and J usage is TRBJ2-3; TRBD2 matches at 7 bases. The CDR3 extends over 16 amino acids. Germline trimming cut 2 bases from V and 0 bases from J; bases unmatched to any gene: 5. CDR1 and CDR2 from the germline V gene are MRHNA and SNTAGT. CDR3 region: CASSDAPGGSTDTQYF. The CDR3 region has the DNA TGTGCCAGCAGTGACGCCCCGGGGGGAAGCACAGATACGCAGTATTTT.

This chain uses TRBV11-2 with TRBJ2-1; perhaps TRBD2 as D (5 bases). The V end was cut by 7 bases, the J end by 8 bases, with 12 bases between. The germline V gene has CDR1 SGHAT and CDR2 FQNNGV. The CDR3 length is 12 residues. Here the CDR3 DNA reads TGTGCCAGCACGGGAAGGGTCGATGAGCAGTTCTTC. Its protein product is CASTGRVDEQFF. The whole variable domain, filled in from reference TRBV11-2 and TRBJ2-1, reads EAGVAQSPRYKIIEKRQSVAFWCNPISGHATLYWYQQILGQGPKLLIQFQNNGVVDDSQLPKDRFSAERLKGVDSTLKIQPAKLEDSAVYLCASTGRVDEQFFGPGTRLTVL.

The gene calls are TRBV4-1 and TRBJ2-2; D not certain. The CDR3 length is 15 residues. V lost 3 bases and J 1 base, leaving 9 bases between the germline ends. CDR1 is MGHRA, CDR2 YSYEKL, per germline. The CDR3 spells CASSHRTRNTGELFF. DNA of the CDR3: TGCGCCAGCAGCCACAGGACCCGGAACACCGGGGAGCTGTTTTTT.

The rearrangement links TRBV9 to TRBJ1-2, with 8 bases matching TRBD1. Trimming took 2 bases from V and 9 from J; bases not matched to a gene: 6. Germline V gives CDR1 SGDLS, CDR2 YYNGEE. The length of the CDR3 is 13 residues. The CDR3 sequence: CASSVQGAGSYTF. The CDR3 nucleotides are TGTGCCAGCAGCGTCCAGGGGGCTGGGAGCTACACCTTC.

The table lists this clonotype with a few counts. The chain combines TRBV20-1 with TRBJ2-7; D may be TRBD2 (6 bases). V dropped 3 bases and J dropped 3 bases, with 12 bases sitting between them. This CDR3 has 13 amino acids. Germline assignment: CDR1 DFQATT and CDR2 SNEGSKA (reference sequence). CDR3 sequence reads: CSARAGSYYEQYF. The DNA of the CDR3 is TGCAGTGCTAGGGCGGGGAGCTACTACGAGCAGTACTTC.

This rearrangement joins TRBV7-6 to TRBJ2-5; D tentatively reads TRBD1 or TRBD2 (5 bases each). Germline CDR1 and CDR2: SGHVS and FNYEAQ. This CDR3 has 13 amino acids. V was cut by 5 bases and J by 4 bases, with 11 bases left in between. The CDR3 sequence: CASSPRDGETQYF. The CDR3 coding sequence is TGTGCCAGCAGCCCCCGGGACGGAGAGACCCAGTACTTC.

J is TRBJ2-1 and V is TRBV7-9; maybe TRBD1 (5 bases). The CDR3 is made up of 13 amino acids. CDR1 is SEHNR and CDR2 is FQNEAQ in the germline V gene (reference sequence). Trimming pared 8 bases from V and 9 bases from J, leaving 17 bases between. The CDR3 loop is CASPRAGKGEQFF. Written as DNA, the CDR3 is TGTGCCAGCCCAAGGGCAGGGAAGGGTGAGCAGTTCTTC.

This clonotype was seen a few times. This chain joins TRBV5-1 and TRBJ2-7; D might be TRBD2 (6 bases). V was pared by 0 bases and J by 3 bases, with 10 bases between. CDR1 SGHRS and CDR2 YFSETQ come from the germline V gene. This CDR3 spans 14 amino acids. The CDR3 DNA reads TGCGCCAGCAGCTTGGTTTCCGGGAGCTACGAGCAGTACGTC. It encodes CASSLVSGSYEQYV.

This clonotype was picked up a small number of times. The genes are TRBV10-2 and TRBJ2-2, with 9 bases that match TRBD2. Germline CDR1 WSHSY, CDR2 SAAADI. V dropped 4 bases and J dropped 1; count of bases not matched to a gene: 4. The CDR3 length is 16 residues. The CDR3 DNA follows: TGCGCCAGCAGTGGACGGACTAGCGAGAACACCGGGGAGCTGTTTTTT. It is translated as CASSGRTSENTGELFF.